These 14 T cell receptor beta chains were sequenced from one sample in a study of CD8 T cells in ankylosing spondylitis. TCRdb ran MiXCR on the 5' RACE reads and lists one entry per CDR3 protein. The sample shows approximately 240,000 distinct CDR3 sequences, approximately 10% of them seen only once. What was sequenced was blood, either unsorted or a sorted T cell fraction (not recorded which). Source of these receptors: a male donor with ankylosing spondylitis or in good health (not recorded which).

This clonotype was counted many times. The V call is TRBV5-1, the J call TRBJ1-1; D is undetermined. The CDR3 has 14 amino acids. Germline loops: CDR1 SGHRS, CDR2 YFSETQ. V lost 0 bases, J lost 2 bases, and 8 bases lay in between. The CDR3 protein is CASSLAAANTEAFF. The CDR3 DNA is TGCGCCAGCAGCTTGGCAGCGGCCAACACTGAAGCTTTCTTT.

This clonotype was recorded many times. The chain carries TRBV7-2 and TRBJ2-1; no definite D call. This CDR3 is 12 amino acids long. Per the germline V gene, CDR1 is SGHTA and CDR2 is FQGNSA. Trimming cost V 6 bases and J 8 bases, with 11 bases left between them. The DNA of the CDR3 is TGTGCCAGCAGGGCTGACTGGGATGAGCAGTTCTTC. Protein sequence: CASRADWDEQFF.

This clonotype was detected a few times. This chain joins TRBV27 and TRBJ1-2; D unresolved. The CDR3 covers 14 residues. Deletions cut 0 bases from V and 6 bases from J, with 11 bases between. Germline values: CDR1 MNHEY, CDR2 SMNVEV (reference sequence). CDR3 nucleotide sequence: TGTGCCAGCAGTTTATCAGTCAGCCCCCATGGCTACACCTTC. It codes for CASSLSVSPHGYTF.

This clonotype has a count of ten or more. This chain links TRBV12-3 or TRBV12-4 with TRBJ1-5; 7 nucleotides line up with TRBD1. After removal of 6 bases from V and 7 bases from J, the junction contained 6 bases not matched to a gene. The CDR3 contains 13 residues. CDR3 in DNA: TGTGCCAGCAGAACAGGGGTCGAGCAGCCCCAGCATTTT. Translation: CASRTGVEQPQHF.

This clonotype was seen many times. The rearrangement uses TRBV6-5 and TRBJ2-7, with TRBD2 as a possible D gene (5 bases). Germline lookup yields CDR1 MNHEY and CDR2 SVGAGI. V was pared by 6 bases and J by 2 bases, with 17 bases between. This CDR3 has 15 amino acids. The CDR3 reads CASRLYVAGAYEQYF. The CDR3 DNA follows: TGTGCCAGCAGATTATACGTCGCCGGGGCCTACGAGCAGTACTTC.

The table lists this clonotype with many counts. This chain uses TRBV5-1 with TRBJ2-2; 12 bases map to TRBD2. The CDR3 is 15 amino acids. The V gene end was trimmed by 4 bases and the J gene end by 5 bases; junction bases not matched to a gene: 3. Germline values: CDR1 SGHRS, CDR2 YFSETQ. CDR3 bases: TGCGCCAGCAGCCCTGGACTAGCGGGGACCGGGGAGCTGTTTTTT. Its protein product is CASSPGLAGTGELFF.

This clonotype was detected many times. The chain recombines TRBV5-1 with TRBJ2-3; D gene uncertain. Trimming stripped 0 bases from V and 4 bases from J, with 15 bases between. The CDR3 runs to 16 residues. From germline, CDR1 is SGHRS and CDR2 YFSETQ. The CDR3, as DNA: TGCGCCAGCAGCTTGGCTCCGGCCGCGACGTCAGATACGCAGTATTTT. Its protein product is CASSLAPAATSDTQYF.

This clonotype has more than one count but fewer than ten. The chain employs TRBV19 and TRBJ2-1, with 8 bases fitting TRBD2. The ends lost 7 bases at V and 5 bases at J; junction bases unmatched: 13. Looked up from germline, CDR1 is LNHDA and CDR2 is SQIVND (reference sequence). CDR3 length: 16 amino acids. The CDR3 region has the DNA TGTGCCAGTACCAACCGGGGGGGACGTCAAAACAATGAGCAGTTCTTC. Amino acid sequence: CASTNRGGRQNNEQFF.

This clonotype was detected only once. The chain carries TRBV19 and TRBJ2-1; 12 positions match TRBD2. CDR3 size: 15 residues. Trimming at V came to 10 bases and at J to 9 bases, leaving 13 bases not matched to a gene. Germline lookup yields CDR1 LNHDA and CDR2 SQIVND (reference sequence). DNA of the CDR3: TGTGCCACCCGGACTAGCGGGACGTCCAGTAGTGAGCAGTTCTTC. It specifies CATRTSGTSSSEQFF.

This clonotype was seen repeatedly, ten times or more. This chain connects TRBV27 to TRBJ2-1; D is uncertain. The germline V gene encodes CDR1 MNHEY and CDR2 SMNVEV (reference sequence). V was clipped by 2 bases and J by 7 bases, with 6 bases between them. The CDR3 contains 12 residues. The CDR3 DNA sequence: TGTGCCAGCAGTTTAATCCCAAATGAGCAGTTCTTC. As protein: CASSLIPNEQFF.

This clonotype has a handful of counts. The chain couples TRBV30 to TRBJ1-6, with D unclear. The germline V and J ends were trimmed by 6 bases and 6 bases, with 15 bases remaining between them. The germline gives CDR1 GTSNPN, CDR2 SVGIG (reference sequence). The CDR3 covers 14 residues. The CDR3 nucleotides are TGTGCCTGCGGAGTCGCAGGACCTAATTCACCCCTCCACTTT. Amino acid sequence: CACGVAGPNSPLHF.

Notes on this clonotype: A read error may explain this, as a much larger clone is one base away. This chain uses TRBV5-5 with TRBJ2-1; D is uncertain. Deletions cut 5 bases from V and 0 bases from J, with 15 bases between. The CDR3 runs 16 residues. The germline CDR1 and CDR2 sequences are SGHKS and YYEKEE (reference sequence). CDR3 amino acids: CASSFREDSSYNEQFF. The CDR3 nucleotides are TGTGCCAGCAGTTTTAGAGAGGATAGCTCCTACAATGAGCAGTTCTTC.

Only a few counts were recorded for this clonotype. The rearrangement links TRBV6-5 to TRBJ2-1; 8 nucleotides match TRBD2. The ends lost 3 bases at V and 1 base at J; junction bases unmatched: 8. There are 17 residues in the CDR3. CDR1 is MNHEY, CDR2 SVGAGI, per germline. CDR3: CASSYPGGAASYNEQFF. The CDR3 nucleotides are TGTGCCAGCAGTTATCCGGGGGGGGCCGCGTCCTACAATGAGCAGTTCTTC.

This clonotype was observed many times. The chain is built from TRBV18 and TRBJ2-2; TRBD1 might be the D (6 bases). The germline gives CDR1 KGHSH, CDR2 LQKENI. V was clipped by 2 bases and J by 2 bases, with 6 bases between them. The CDR3 consists of 14 residues. CDR3 in DNA: TGTGCCAGCTCACCAGGGACAAACACCGGGGAGCTGTTTTTT. This sequence encodes CASSPGTNTGELFF.